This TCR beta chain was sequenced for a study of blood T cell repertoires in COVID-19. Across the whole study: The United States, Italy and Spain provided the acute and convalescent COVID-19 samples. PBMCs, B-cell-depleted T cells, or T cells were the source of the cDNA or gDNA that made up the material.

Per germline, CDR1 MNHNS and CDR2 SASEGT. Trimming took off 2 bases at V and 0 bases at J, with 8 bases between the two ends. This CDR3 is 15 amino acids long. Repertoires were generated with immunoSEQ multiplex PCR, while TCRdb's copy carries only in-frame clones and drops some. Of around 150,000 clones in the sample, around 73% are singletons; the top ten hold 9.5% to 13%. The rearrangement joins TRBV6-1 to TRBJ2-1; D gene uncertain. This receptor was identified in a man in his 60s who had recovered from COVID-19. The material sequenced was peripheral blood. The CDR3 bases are TGTGCCAGCAGTGAATCGTATAGCTCCTACAATGAGCAGTTCTTC. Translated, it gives CASSESYSSYNEQFF.